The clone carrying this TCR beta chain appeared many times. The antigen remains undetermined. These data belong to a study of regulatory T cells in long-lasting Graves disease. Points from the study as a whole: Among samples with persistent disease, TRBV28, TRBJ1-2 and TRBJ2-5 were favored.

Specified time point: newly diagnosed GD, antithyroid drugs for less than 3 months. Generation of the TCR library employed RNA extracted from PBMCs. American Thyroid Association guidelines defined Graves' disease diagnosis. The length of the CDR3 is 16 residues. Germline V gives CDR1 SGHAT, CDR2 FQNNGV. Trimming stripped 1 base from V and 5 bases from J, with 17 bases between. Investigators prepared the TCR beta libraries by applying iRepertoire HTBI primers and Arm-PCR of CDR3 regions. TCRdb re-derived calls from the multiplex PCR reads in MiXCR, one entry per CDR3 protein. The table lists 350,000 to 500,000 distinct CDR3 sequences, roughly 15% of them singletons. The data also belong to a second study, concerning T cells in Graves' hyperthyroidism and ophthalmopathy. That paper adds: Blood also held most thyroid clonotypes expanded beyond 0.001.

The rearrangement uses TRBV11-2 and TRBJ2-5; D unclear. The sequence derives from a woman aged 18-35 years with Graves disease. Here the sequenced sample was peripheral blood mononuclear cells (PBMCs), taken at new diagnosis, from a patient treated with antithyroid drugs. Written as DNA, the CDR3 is TGTGCCAGCAGCTTAGGAAGTAAACGGATGGGGGAGACCCAGTACTTC. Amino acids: CASSLGSKRMGETQYF.